This T cell receptor beta chain was obtained from a study of early T cells in non-severe SARS-CoV-2 infection. Across the whole study: From unsorted whole blood, bulk RNA was sequenced, and the chains remained unpaired.

Unique molecular identifiers tagged individual cDNA molecules. TCRdb redid the calling of the 5' RACE reads with MiXCR, one entry per CDR3 protein. The sample records about 50,000 distinct CDR3 sequences, roughly 6.2% being singletons. The CDR3 is 16 amino acids. The V end was cut by 7 bases, the J end by 3 bases, with 16 bases between. This chain connects TRBV12-3 or TRBV12-4 to TRBJ2-6; D gene ambiguous. The sequenced sample was whole blood, obtained at baseline. The source is an adult who was a healthcare worker with PCR-confirmed SARS-CoV-2 infection or an uninfected control (not recorded which). Written as DNA, the CDR3 is TGTGCCAGCACCCCCTCCGTAGGAAGTGGGGCCAACGTCCTGACTTTC. Translating gives CASTPSVGSGANVLTF.